These T cell receptor beta chains were read from a single sample in a study of blood T cell repertoires in COVID-19. Here immunoSEQ multiplex PCR was the method, and the copy in TCRdb shows in-frame clones only, minus some. The table lists some 200,000 clones, approximately 90% of them singletons. The source material was peripheral blood. Receptor source: a man aged 80 or over with acute or convalescent COVID-19. Each CDR3 is given with its conserved first and last residue. The D gene is left open where the match is weak. Clone sizes are given selectively: once, few, many, or a class where the clone is expanded.

clone_size d_call j_call v_call cdr3_nt cdr3_aa
. TRBD1 TRBJ2-7 TRBV10-2 TGCGCCAGCAGTGAGCAGACAGGGGGCCCACCCCCCGGGTTC CASSEQTGGPPPGF
. . TRBJ1-4 TRBV29-1 TGCAGCGGCTGGACAGTTAATGAAAAACTGTTTTTT CSGWTVNEKLFF
. . TRBJ1-2 TRBV12-3/TRBV12-4 TGTGCCAGCAGCACTGTGGACAGTTATGGCTACACCTTC CASSTVDSYGYTF
. . TRBJ2-5 TRBV24-1 TGTGCCACCAGTGCTCGGGGGGAGACCCAGTACTTC CATSARGETQYF
few . TRBJ2-7 TRBV28 TGTGCCAGCAAACAACAGGGCCCTCCCCTCGAGCAGTACTTC CASKQQGPPLEQYF
. . TRBJ1-2 TRBV2 TGTGCCAGCACGAGACAGAACCTCTATGGCTACACCTTC CASTRQNLYGYTF
. TRBD2 TRBJ2-3 TRBV29-1 TGCAGCGTTGAATCTGACAGCGGGAGCGCAGATACGCAGTATTTT CSVESDSGSADTQYF
. TRBD1 TRBJ1-5 TRBV5-1 TGCGCCAGCAGCTTGTCGGGACAGGGCGGTCAGCCCCAGCATTTT CASSLSGQGGQPQHF
. TRBD2 TRBJ2-7 TRBV29-1 TGCAGCGTTGTCTCGAAGACCGGGACGGGGACTAGCGGGATCTACGAGCAGTACTTC CSVVSKTGTGTSGIYEQYF
. . TRBJ1-1 TRBV4-3 TGCGCCAGCAGCCAGGGTACAGGGCCGGGCTTTGAAGCTTTCTTT CASSQGTGPGFEAFF
few . TRBJ1-3 TRBV12-3/TRBV12-4 TGTGCCAGCGGGGCGATCTCTGGAAACACCATATATTTT CASGAISGNTIYF
once TRBD1 TRBJ1-1 TRBV28 TGTGCCAGCAGCTCGACAGGGAGCTGGGCTGAAGCTTTCTTT CASSSTGSWAEAFF
. . TRBJ1-1 TRBV11-2 TGTGCCAGCAGCTTTCAACAGGTTCCCAACACTGAAGCTTTCTTT CASSFQQVPNTEAFF
. . TRBJ1-6 TRBV10-2 TGCGCCAGCTCTCTGGGGGGGTCATCACCCCTCCACTTT CASSLGGSSPLHF
. TRBD1 TRBJ2-1 TRBV6-5 TGTGCCAGCAGAGATGGACAGGGAGTTTACAATGAGCAGTTCTTC CASRDGQGVYNEQFF
. . TRBJ1-6 TRBV3-1/TRBV3-2 TGTGCCAGCCGAGGGCGAGGGGAGGGATCACCCCTCCACTTT CASRGRGEGSPLHF
. . TRBJ1-1 TRBV5-4 TGTGCCAGCAGCCTCCAGGGTATGAACACTGAAGCTTTCTTT CASSLQGMNTEAFF
. . TRBJ1-2 TRBV7-7 TGTGCTAGCAGCTCCCCCAGGCAGGGGCCCTCCTACTATGGCTACACCTTC CASSSPRQGPSYYGYTF
. . TRBJ1-1 TRBV19 TGTGCCAGTAGTCATGGCTGGACTGAAGCTTTCTTT CASSHGWTEAFF
. TRBD1 TRBJ2-1 TRBV27 TGTGCCAGCAGTTCACCGGGACAGGGGGTTTCTCGCTCCTACAATGAGCAGTTCTTC CASSSPGQGVSRSYNEQFF
. TRBD2 TRBJ2-2 TRBV19 TGTGCCAGTAGTTCCCGGACTAGCGGGGTGGTTAGGCTGTTTTTT CASSSRTSGVVRLFF
. . TRBJ2-1 TRBV6-5 TGTGCCAGCAGTTACTCAGGCGGTGAGCAGTTCTTC CASSYSGGEQFF
once TRBD1 TRBJ2-7 TRBV6-5 TGTGCCAGCAGACCTTCCGGGACAGGTTTCTACGAGCAGTACTTC CASRPSGTGFYEQYF
. . TRBJ1-1 TRBV7-8 TGTGCCAGCAGCTTAGATGAGGTGAACACTGAAGCTTTCTTT CASSLDEVNTEAFF
. . TRBJ1-5 TRBV2 TGTGCCAGCAGCTTACAGGGCCAAAGCAATCAGCCCCAGCATTTT CASSLQGQSNQPQHF
. . TRBJ1-6 TRBV6-5 TGTGCCAGCAGTTACGGCAGGGGAAATTCACCCCTCCACTTT CASSYGRGNSPLHF
few TRBD1 TRBJ1-1 TRBV29-1 TGCAGCGTCAGAGGTCCAGGGGGCAACACTGAAGCTTTCTTT CSVRGPGGNTEAFF
. TRBD1 TRBJ1-2 TRBV5-1 TGCGCCAGCAGCAAGGGGGGACAGGAGAATGGCTACACCTTC CASSKGGQENGYTF
few . TRBJ2-7 TRBV18 TGTGCCAGCTCAACCGGGACTTTCACCTACGAGCAGTACTTC CASSTGTFTYEQYF
. . TRBJ1-6 TRBV2 TGTGCCAGCAAGTTGGCCGGGGTAGCCAATTCACCCCTCCACTTT CASKLAGVANSPLHF
. TRBD1 TRBJ1-5 TRBV5-1 TGCCCGAGGCAGGGAAGGGGGCCTCAGCCCCAGCATTTT CPRQGRGPQPQHF
. . TRBJ1-5 TRBV18 TGTGCCAGCTCACCACGGCAGGGTGGTAATCAGCCCCAGCATTTT CASSPRQGGNQPQHF
. TRBD2 TRBJ2-1 TRBV28 TGTGCCAGCAGTCCGTTCGGGGTAGCGGGAAAACGATACAATGAGCAGTTCTTC CASSPFGVAGKRYNEQFF
. . TRBJ1-6 TRBV5-1 TGCGCCAGCAGCTCGCGTATGCGTCAACAGAGTTATAATTCACCCCTCCACTTT CASSSRMRQQSYNSPLHF
. . TRBJ2-2 TRBV7-3 TGTGCCAGCAGCTTACGTTCGGGAAGGAACACCGGGGAGCTGTTTTTT CASSLRSGRNTGELFF
. . TRBJ2-1 TRBV24-1 TGTGCCACCAGTGATTCCTCGTCCTCAGATGAGCAGTTCTTC CATSDSSSSDEQFF
. . TRBJ1-2 TRBV4-3 TGCGCCAGCAGCCAAGATCGGGGGGACTATGGCTACACCTTC CASSQDRGDYGYTF
. . TRBJ1-1 TRBV19 TGTGCCAGTAACCATCGGGTTAACACTGAAGCTTTCTTT CASNHRVNTEAFF
once TRBD1 TRBJ1-2 TRBV24-1 TGTGCCACCAGTGAGGGGACAGGGAACAACTATGGCTACACCTTC CATSEGTGNNYGYTF
. TRBD2 TRBJ2-1 TRBV7-3 TGTGCCAGCAGCTTAACGGTCCTAGCGGGAGAGGGTGAGCAGTTCTTC CASSLTVLAGEGEQFF
. TRBD1 TRBJ2-7 TRBV28 TGTGCCTCTTACCGACAGGGGGCCGTCGAGCAGTACTTC CASYRQGAVEQYF
. TRBD1 TRBJ2-2 TRBV24-1 TGTGCCACCAGACGGACAGGAGACACCGGGGAGCTGTTTTTT CATRRTGDTGELFF
. . TRBJ1-5 TRBV4-2 TGTGCCAGCAGCCAGAACCAGGGGATTAGCAATCAGCCCCAGCATTTT CASSQNQGISNQPQHF
. . TRBJ2-2 TRBV3-1/TRBV3-2 TGTGCCAGCAGCCAAGATTGGTTTGCGGCGGGAAGGACCGGGGAGCTGTTTTTT CASSQDWFAAGRTGELFF
. TRBD1 TRBJ2-1 TRBV18 TGTGCCAGCTCACCACAGAGGGACAGGAGCTACTACAATGAGCAGTTCTTC CASSPQRDRSYYNEQFF
. . TRBJ2-3 TRBV4-2 TGTGCCAGCAGCCAAGAGACGCGGGGTTTAGCCGCAGATACGCAGTATTTT CASSQETRGLAADTQYF
. . TRBJ2-1 TRBV19 TGTGCCAGTAGTATAGGTCGGGGTGAGCAGTTCTTC CASSIGRGEQFF
. . TRBJ2-1 TRBV28 TGTGCCAGCATACGCCGGGACTCTAAGTCTTCCCAGTTCTTC CASIRRDSKSSQFF
. . TRBJ1-5 TRBV7-8 TGTGCCAGCAGCGTAGATGATACAAGGAGTCAGCCCCAGCATTTT CASSVDDTRSQPQHF
. TRBD1 TRBJ1-4 TRBV3-1/TRBV3-2 TGTGCCAGCAGCCACGACAGGGTCTTGGATGAAAAACTGTTTTTT CASSHDRVLDEKLFF